This T cell receptor (beta chain) stems from a study of control samples from healthy donors and cancer patients. This table comes from immunoSEQ multiplex PCR, and its TCRdb copy is limited to in-frame clones, with some not included. The table records 150,000 to 200,000 clones, about nine tenths of them present only once. Trimming stripped 0 bases from V and 2 bases from J, with 7 bases between. This CDR3 spans 14 amino acids. CDR1 is SGHRS and CDR2 is YFSETQ in the germline V gene. On this clone itself: Other nucleotide sequences from this sample produce the same CDR3.

The chain employs TRBV5-1 and TRBJ2-3; either TRBD1 or TRBD2 may fit D (5 bases each). Sequencing used blood. The receptor comes from a woman in her thirties in good health. The CDR3 region has the DNA TGCGCCAGCAGCTTGGGGGGGTACACAGATACGCAGTATTTT. Translated, it gives CASSLGGYTDTQYF. The whole variable domain, filled in from reference TRBV5-1 and TRBJ2-3, reads KAGVTQTPRYLIKTRGQQVTLSCSPISGHRSVSWYQQTPGQGLQFLFEYFSETQRNKGNFPGRFSGRQFSNSRSEMNVSTLELGDSALYLCASSLGGYTDTQYFGPGTRLTVL.